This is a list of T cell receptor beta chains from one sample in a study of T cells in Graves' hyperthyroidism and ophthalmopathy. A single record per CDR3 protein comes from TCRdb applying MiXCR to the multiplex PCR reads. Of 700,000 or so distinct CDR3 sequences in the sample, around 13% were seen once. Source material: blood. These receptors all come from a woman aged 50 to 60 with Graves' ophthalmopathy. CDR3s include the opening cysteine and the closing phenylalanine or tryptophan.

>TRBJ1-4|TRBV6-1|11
CASRQGEKLFF
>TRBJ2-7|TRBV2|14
CASSEMPGSYEQYF
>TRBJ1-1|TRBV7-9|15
CASSPPSGSGTEAFF
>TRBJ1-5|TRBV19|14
CASRNRDRNQPQHF
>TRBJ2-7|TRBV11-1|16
CASSLGPGQGAYEQYF
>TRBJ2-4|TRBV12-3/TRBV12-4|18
CASRSGLAGGIAKNIQYF
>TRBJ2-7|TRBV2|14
CASAWSMTGYEQYF
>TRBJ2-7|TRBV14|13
CASSRTMGGEQYF
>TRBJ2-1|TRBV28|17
CASSLPAASGRYNEQFF
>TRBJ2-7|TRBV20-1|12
CSAGTSASEQYF
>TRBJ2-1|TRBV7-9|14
CASSLGVRPGEQFF
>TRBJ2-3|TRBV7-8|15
CASSFLGQGGDTQYF
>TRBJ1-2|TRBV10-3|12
CAITRDAYGYTF
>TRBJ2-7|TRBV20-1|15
CSARDFGTSGYEQYF
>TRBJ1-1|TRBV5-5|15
CASSLFHKSNTEAFF
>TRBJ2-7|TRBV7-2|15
CASSLGQGVPYEQYF
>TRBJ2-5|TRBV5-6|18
CASRLAGFGATYQETQYF
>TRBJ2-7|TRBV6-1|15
CASRASGWGSYEQYF
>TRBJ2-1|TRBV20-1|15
CSASNGGIGEDEQFF
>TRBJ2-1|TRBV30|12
CAWSERVGEQFF
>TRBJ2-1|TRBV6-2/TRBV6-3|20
CASSYNPGLAGATPIREQFF
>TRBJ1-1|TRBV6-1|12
CASRTRDTEAFF
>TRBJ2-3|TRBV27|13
CASSLSSQNTQYF
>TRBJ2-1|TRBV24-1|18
CATSDPRQNRASYNEQFF
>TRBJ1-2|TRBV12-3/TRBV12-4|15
CASSFHSQGAGGYTF
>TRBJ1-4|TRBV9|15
CASSVAGLSNEKLFF
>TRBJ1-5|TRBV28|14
CASSLLSSPQPQHF
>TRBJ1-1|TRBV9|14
CASSAQGGLTEAFF
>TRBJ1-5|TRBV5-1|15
CASSPGQGQDQPQHF
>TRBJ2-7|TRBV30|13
CAWSVLSSDEQYF
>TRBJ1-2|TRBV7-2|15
CASSLLSLGNYGYTF
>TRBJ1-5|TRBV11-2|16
CASSLVSLVRPQPQHF
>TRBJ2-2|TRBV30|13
CAWSGLHGPELFF
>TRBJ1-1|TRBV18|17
CASSTGQGPPGDTEAFF
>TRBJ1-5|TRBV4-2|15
CASSQDRDSNQPQHF
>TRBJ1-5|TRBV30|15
CAWSVGTGIMKPQHF
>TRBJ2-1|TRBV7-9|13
CASSLRGANEQFF
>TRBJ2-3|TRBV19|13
CASSMSRSDTQYF
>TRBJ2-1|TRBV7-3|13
CASSTSREDEQFF
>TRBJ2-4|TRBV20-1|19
CSARTLGTSGREAKNIQYF
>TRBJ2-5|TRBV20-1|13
CSARPGHDETQYF
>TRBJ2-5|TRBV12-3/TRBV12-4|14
CASSFSGSWETQYF
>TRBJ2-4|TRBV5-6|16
CASSTTGGVGKNIQYF
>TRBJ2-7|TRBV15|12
CATSTDSYEQYF
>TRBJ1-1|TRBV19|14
CASTLDREDTEAFF
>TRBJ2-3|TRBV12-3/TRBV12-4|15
CASVASGRRADTQYF
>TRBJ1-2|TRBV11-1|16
CASSLRGSANNYGYTF
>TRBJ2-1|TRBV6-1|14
CASGPGQTYNEQFF
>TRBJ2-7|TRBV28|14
CASSRVPKEYEQYF
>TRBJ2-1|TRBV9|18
CASTPRLFGSEGYNEQFF
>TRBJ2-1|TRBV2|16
CASSDASGTRNNEQFF
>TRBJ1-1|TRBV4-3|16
CASSPTGEGADTEAFF
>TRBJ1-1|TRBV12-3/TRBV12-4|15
CASSPTAGTATEAFF
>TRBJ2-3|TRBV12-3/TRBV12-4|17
CASSLLAGGPPADTQYF
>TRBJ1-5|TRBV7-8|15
CASSLGRGLVQPQHF
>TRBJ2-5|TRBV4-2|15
CASSQDPGWLETQYF
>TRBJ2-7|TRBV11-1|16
CASSLGGTSRSYEQYF
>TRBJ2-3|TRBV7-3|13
CASSRLGGDTQYF